This is a list of T cell receptor beta chains from one sample in a study of PD-1 blockade in mismatch repair-deficient tumors. TCRdb's copy holds only in-frame clones and misses some; the assay was immunoSEQ multiplex PCR. The table records some 16,000 clones, approximately 80% of them present only once. These receptors are not linked to any known antigen. The sequences come from cells cultured in vitro, collected from a patient treated with pembrolizumab. These receptors were collected from an adult with mismatch repair-deficient cancer. Both conserved end residues are part of each CDR3. Fields, in order: D gene, clone size, J gene, V gene, CDR3 protein, CDR3 DNA. D genes are given only for firm matches. Size is stated for part of the rows, as once, few or many counts, or as a class when the clone is expanded.

NA | NA | TRBJ2-5 | TRBV28 | CASSSGYQETQYF | TGTGCCAGCAGTAGCGGATACCAAGAGACCCAGTACTTC
TRBD1 | NA | TRBJ1-4 | TRBV4-1 | CASSQGTGAGKLFF | TGCGCCAGCAGCCAAGGGACAGGGGCGGGAAAACTGTTTTTT
NA | NA | TRBJ1-2 | TRBV9 | CASSGGSLRSGYTF | TGTGCCAGCAGTGGGGGTTCTCTCAGGAGCGGCTACACCTTC
TRBD2 | NA | TRBJ2-1 | TRBV19 | CASRGGYNEQFF | TGTGCCAGTAGGGGAGGGTACAATGAGCAGTTCTTC
NA | NA | TRBJ1-4 | TRBV30 | CAWTRVANEKLFF | TGTGCCTGGACCAGGGTTGCTAATGAAAAACTGTTTTTT
TRBD2 | NA | TRBJ2-7 | TRBV7-9 | CASSRQGTSSGRGYEQYF | TGTGCCAGCAGCCGGCAAGGTACGTCTAGCGGGAGAGGCTACGAGCAGTACTTC
TRBD2 | NA | TRBJ2-1 | TRBV9 | CASSTSETYNEQFF | TGTGCCAGCAGCACTAGCGAGACCTACAATGAGCAGTTCTTC
TRBD2 | NA | TRBJ2-1 | TRBV19 | CASRELAGVGNEQFF | TGTGCCAGTAGGGAACTAGCGGGAGTTGGCAATGAGCAGTTCTTC
NA | few | TRBJ1-2 | TRBV2 | CASSGKDNYGYTF | TGTGCCAGCAGTGGGAAGGATAACTATGGCTACACCTTC
NA | NA | TRBJ1-2 | TRBV30 | CAWPGANGYTF | TGTGCCTGGCCAGGGGCGAACGGCTACACCTTC
TRBD1 | NA | TRBJ2-7 | TRBV19 | CASSKGQGSSYEQYF | TGTGCCAGTAGTAAGGGACAGGGAAGCTCCTACGAGCAGTACTTC
NA | NA | TRBJ1-1 | TRBV27 | CASSPTSGTNTEAFF | TGTGCCAGCAGTCCGACTTCCGGGACAAACACTGAAGCTTTCTTT
TRBD2 | NA | TRBJ2-3 | TRBV7-9 | CASSIPGLAGGSTDTQYF | TGTGCCAGCAGCATCCCGGGACTAGCGGGAGGAAGCACAGATACGCAGTATTTT
TRBD1 | NA | TRBJ2-1 | TRBV25-1 | CASVPGTETYNEQFF | TGTGCCAGCGTTCCCGGGACAGAAACCTACAATGAGCAGTTCTTC
NA | NA | TRBJ1-4 | TRBV27 | CASSPSWQWANEKLFF | TGTGCCAGCAGTCCTTCTTGGCAGTGGGCTAATGAAAAACTGTTTTTT
TRBD2 | NA | TRBJ2-7 | TRBV30 | CAWSVLGLAAYEQYF | TGTGCCTGGAGTGTACTAGGACTAGCGGCCTACGAGCAGTACTTC
NA | once | TRBJ2-1 | TRBV14 | CASSPLFRTARYDNEQFF | TGTGCCAGCAGCCCTTTATTCCGGACAGCGCGGTATGACAATGAGCAGTTCTTC
NA | NA | TRBJ2-1 | TRBV5-1 | CASSLVGGNEQFF | TGCGCCAGCAGCCTCGTCGGGGGCAATGAGCAGTTCTTC
NA | NA | TRBJ1-3 | TRBV7-3 | CASSLVSGDGNTIYF | TGTGCCAGCAGCTTAGTTTCAGGGGATGGAAACACCATATATTTT
NA | NA | TRBJ2-7 | TRBV21-1 | CASSPPSYEQYF | TGTGCCAGCAGCCCTCCCTCCTACGAGCAGTACTTC
NA | NA | TRBJ1-2 | TRBV18 | CASSPRNGGYTF | TGTGCCAGCTCACCACGGAACGGTGGCTACACCTTC
TRBD2 | few | TRBJ2-7 | TRBV11-2 | CASSQGLANEQYF | TGTGCCAGCAGCCAGGGACTAGCTAACGAGCAGTACTTC
TRBD2 | NA | TRBJ2-1 | TRBV2 | CASSEEGGTSLISSYNEQFF | TGTGCCAGCAGTGAAGAAGGAGGGACTAGCCTAATTAGCTCCTACAATGAGCAGTTCTTC
NA | few | TRBJ2-3 | TRBV2 | CASSEADTQYF | TGTGCCAGCAGTGAAGCAGATACGCAGTATTTT
NA | NA | TRBJ2-2 | TRBV7-9 | CASSSKQGKANTGELFF | TGTGCCAGCAGCTCCAAACAGGGAAAAGCGAACACCGGGGAGCTGTTTTTT
TRBD1 | few | TRBJ2-1 | TRBV29-1 | CSGQGANEQFF | TGCAGCGGCCAGGGGGCGAATGAGCAGTTCTTC
NA | NA | TRBJ1-2 | TRBV5-1 | CASSPRGRYGYTF | TGCGCCAGCAGCCCACGGGGGAGGTATGGCTACACCTTC
TRBD2 | NA | TRBJ2-1 | TRBV6-4 | CASSEQGALAGGPTYEQFF | TGTGCCAGCAGTGAACAGGGGGCCCTAGCGGGAGGGCCGACGTATGAGCAGTTCTTC
TRBD1 | NA | TRBJ1-1 | TRBV5-5 | CASGQGARPEAFF | TGTGCCAGCGGACAGGGGGCGAGGCCTGAAGCTTTCTTT
TRBD1 | NA | TRBJ1-5 | TRBV7-2 | CASSSTGNSNQPQHF | TGTGCCAGCAGCTCGACAGGGAATAGCAATCAGCCCCAGCATTTT
NA | few | TRBJ2-2 | TRBV10-2 | CASSETRKGPGELFF | TGCGCCAGCAGTGAGACCAGAAAGGGGCCCGGGGAGCTGTTTTTT
TRBD1 | once | TRBJ2-6 | TRBV19 | CASSIWDRPSGANVLTF | TGTGCCAGTAGTATTTGGGACAGGCCGAGTGGGGCCAACGTCCTGACTTTC
NA | NA | TRBJ1-2 | TRBV5-5 | CASSPTLGGVYGYTF | TGTGCCAGCAGTCCCACTCTGGGGGGCGTCTATGGCTACACCTTC
NA | NA | TRBJ2-7 | TRBV28 | CASSLRGQRSYEQYF | TGTGCCAGCAGCCTACGAGGACAGCGTAGCTACGAGCAGTACTTC
TRBD2 | NA | TRBJ2-7 | TRBV7-2 | CASSIAGGPYEQYF | TGTGCCAGCAGCATAGCGGGAGGGCCCTACGAGCAGTACTTC
TRBD1 | NA | TRBJ1-1 | TRBV25-1 | CASSEYHRGGTEAFF | TGTGCCAGCAGTGAATACCACAGGGGTGGGACTGAAGCTTTCTTT
NA | NA | TRBJ1-2 | TRBV6-5 | CASSYVGGEDGYTF | TGTGCCAGCAGTTACGTGGGGGGAGAGGACGGCTACACCTTC
TRBD1 | once | TRBJ2-1 | TRBV7-6 | CASSPSQQGYNNEQFF | TGTGCCAGCAGCCCTAGTCAACAGGGGTATAACAATGAGCAGTTCTTC
TRBD1 | few | TRBJ1-2 | TRBV11-3 | CASSLQLTGLRYGYTF | TGTGCCAGCAGCTTACAACTGACAGGGCTTCGCTATGGCTACACCTTC
NA | once | TRBJ2-1 | TRBV5-1 | CASSLTDSSYNEQFF | TGCGCCAGCAGCTTGACGGATTCCTCCTACAATGAGCAGTTCTTC
NA | few | TRBJ1-2 | TRBV28 | CASSLVSGHGYTF | TGTGCCAGCAGTTTAGTCTCAGGCCATGGCTACACCTTC
NA | once | TRBJ2-5 | TRBV18 | CASSPGRLGLKETQYF | TGTGCCAGCTCACCTGGCAGGCTTGGGCTGAAAGAGACCCAGTACTTC
NA | NA | TRBJ2-1 | TRBV19 | CASSSKRQERSYNEQFF | TGTGCCAGTAGTTCTAAGAGACAGGAGCGATCCTACAATGAGCAGTTCTTC
NA | NA | TRBJ2-7 | TRBV4-1 | CASSQEGSGYEQYF | TGCGCCAGCAGCCAAGAGGGTAGCGGCTACGAGCAGTACTTC
NA | NA | TRBJ2-1 | TRBV12-5 | CASGLSSSRGRENRNEQFF | TGTGCTAGTGGTTTGTCTTCCTCTCGGGGGCGGGAAAACCGAAATGAGCAGTTCTTC
NA | NA | TRBJ2-5 | TRBV11-2 | CASSRPGRREETQYF | TGTGCCAGCAGCCGCCCAGGGAGAAGGGAAGAGACCCAGTACTTC
TRBD1 | NA | TRBJ1-1 | TRBV19 | CASAYNRGEAFF | TGTGCCAGTGCATACAACAGGGGAGAAGCTTTCTTT
NA | medium-sized | TRBJ2-7 | TRBV27 | CAVHGSYEQYF | TGTGCCGTTCACGGTTCCTACGAGCAGTACTTC
NA | NA | TRBJ2-1 | TRBV7-3 | CASSLDRFNEQFF | TGTGCCAGCAGCTTGGACCGTTTCAATGAGCAGTTCTTC